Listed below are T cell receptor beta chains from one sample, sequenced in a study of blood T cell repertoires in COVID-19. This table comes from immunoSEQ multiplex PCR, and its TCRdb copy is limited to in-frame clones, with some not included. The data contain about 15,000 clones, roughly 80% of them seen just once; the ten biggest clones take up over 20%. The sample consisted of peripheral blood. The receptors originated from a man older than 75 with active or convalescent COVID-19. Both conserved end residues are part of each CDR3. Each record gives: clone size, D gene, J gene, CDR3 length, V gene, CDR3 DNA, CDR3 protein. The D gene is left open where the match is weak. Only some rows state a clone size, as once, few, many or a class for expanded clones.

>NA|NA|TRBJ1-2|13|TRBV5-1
TGCGCCAGCAGTTTCGACAGGAACTATGGCTACACCTTC
CASSFDRNYGYTF
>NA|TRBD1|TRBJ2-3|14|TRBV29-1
TGCAGCGCCGGCGGAGGGACAGGGCCAGATACGCAGTATTTT
CSAGGGTGPDTQYF
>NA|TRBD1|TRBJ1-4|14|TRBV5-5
TGTGCCAGCAGCCCTGACAGGGGGCGTGAAAAACTGTTTTTT
CASSPDRGREKLFF
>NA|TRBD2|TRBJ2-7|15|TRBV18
TGTGCCAGCTCACCAGGGCTAGCGGGGGCCTACGAGCAGTACTTC
CASSPGLAGAYEQYF
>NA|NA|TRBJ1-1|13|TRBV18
TGTGCCAGCTCCCGGGACAAGAACACTGAAGCTTTCTTT
CASSRDKNTEAFF
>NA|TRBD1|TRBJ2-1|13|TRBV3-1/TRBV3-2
TGTGCCAGCAGCCGGGACAGGCTGTTTGAGCAGTTCTTC
CASSRDRLFEQFF
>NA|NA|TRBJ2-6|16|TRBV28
TGTGCCAGCAGTTTTAGCCGGTACTCTGGGGCCAACGTCCTGACTTTC
CASSFSRYSGANVLTF
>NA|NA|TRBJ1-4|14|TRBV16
TGTGCCAGCAGCTCCGGACATTTCGGCGAAAAACTGTTTTTT
CASSSGHFGEKLFF
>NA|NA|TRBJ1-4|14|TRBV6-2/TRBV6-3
TGTGCCAGCAGTTCTGACAGCGCCCATGAAAAACTGTTTTTT
CASSSDSAHEKLFF
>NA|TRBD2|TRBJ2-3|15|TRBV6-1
TGTGCCAGCAGCGGACTAGCGGGGCTCGGAGATACGCAGTATTTT
CASSGLAGLGDTQYF
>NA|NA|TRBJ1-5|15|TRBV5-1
TGCGCCAGCAGCTTGGGGCAGGGTATCGAACAGCCCCAGCATTTT
CASSLGQGIEQPQHF
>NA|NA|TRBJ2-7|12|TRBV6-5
TGTGCCAGCAGTTACGGGGGCCAGGAGCAGTACTTC
CASSYGGQEQYF
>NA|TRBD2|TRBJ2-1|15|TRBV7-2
TGTGCCAGTAGACTAGCGGGGGGCCCTACCGATGAGCAGTTCTTC
CASRLAGGPTDEQFF
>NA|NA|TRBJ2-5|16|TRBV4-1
TGCGCCAGCAGCCCCTTTCAGGGGTCGGTGGTGGAGACCCAGTACTTC
CASSPFQGSVVETQYF
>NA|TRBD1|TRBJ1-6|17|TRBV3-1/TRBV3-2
TGTGCCAGCAGCCAAGTGCTTACAGGGGGGAATAATTCACCCCTCCACTTT
CASSQVLTGGNNSPLHF
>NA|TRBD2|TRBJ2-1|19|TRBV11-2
TGTGCCAGCAGCCCTGCGACTAGCGGGGGGAGGGCCCACTACAATGAGCAGTTCTTC
CASSPATSGGRAHYNEQFF
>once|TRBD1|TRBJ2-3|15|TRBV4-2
TGTGCCAGCAGCCACCCGGGACAGGAGGCAGATACGCAGTATTTT
CASSHPGQEADTQYF
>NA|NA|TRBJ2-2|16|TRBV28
TGTGCCAGCAGTTTAACTGGGCAGGGTCGGACCGGGGAGCTGTTTTTT
CASSLTGQGRTGELFF